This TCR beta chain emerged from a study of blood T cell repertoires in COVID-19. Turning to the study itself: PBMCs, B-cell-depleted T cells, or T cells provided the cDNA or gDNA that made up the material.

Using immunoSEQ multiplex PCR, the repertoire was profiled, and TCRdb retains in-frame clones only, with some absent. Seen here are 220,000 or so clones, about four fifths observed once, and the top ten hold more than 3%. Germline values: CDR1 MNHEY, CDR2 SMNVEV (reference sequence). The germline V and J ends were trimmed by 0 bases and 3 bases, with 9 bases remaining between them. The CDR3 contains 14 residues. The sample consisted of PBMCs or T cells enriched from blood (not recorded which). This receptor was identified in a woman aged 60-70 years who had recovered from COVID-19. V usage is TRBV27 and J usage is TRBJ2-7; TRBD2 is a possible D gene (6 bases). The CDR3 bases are TGTGCCAGCAGTTTATCCGGGAGATTCTACGAGCAGTACTTC. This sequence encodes CASSLSGRFYEQYF.